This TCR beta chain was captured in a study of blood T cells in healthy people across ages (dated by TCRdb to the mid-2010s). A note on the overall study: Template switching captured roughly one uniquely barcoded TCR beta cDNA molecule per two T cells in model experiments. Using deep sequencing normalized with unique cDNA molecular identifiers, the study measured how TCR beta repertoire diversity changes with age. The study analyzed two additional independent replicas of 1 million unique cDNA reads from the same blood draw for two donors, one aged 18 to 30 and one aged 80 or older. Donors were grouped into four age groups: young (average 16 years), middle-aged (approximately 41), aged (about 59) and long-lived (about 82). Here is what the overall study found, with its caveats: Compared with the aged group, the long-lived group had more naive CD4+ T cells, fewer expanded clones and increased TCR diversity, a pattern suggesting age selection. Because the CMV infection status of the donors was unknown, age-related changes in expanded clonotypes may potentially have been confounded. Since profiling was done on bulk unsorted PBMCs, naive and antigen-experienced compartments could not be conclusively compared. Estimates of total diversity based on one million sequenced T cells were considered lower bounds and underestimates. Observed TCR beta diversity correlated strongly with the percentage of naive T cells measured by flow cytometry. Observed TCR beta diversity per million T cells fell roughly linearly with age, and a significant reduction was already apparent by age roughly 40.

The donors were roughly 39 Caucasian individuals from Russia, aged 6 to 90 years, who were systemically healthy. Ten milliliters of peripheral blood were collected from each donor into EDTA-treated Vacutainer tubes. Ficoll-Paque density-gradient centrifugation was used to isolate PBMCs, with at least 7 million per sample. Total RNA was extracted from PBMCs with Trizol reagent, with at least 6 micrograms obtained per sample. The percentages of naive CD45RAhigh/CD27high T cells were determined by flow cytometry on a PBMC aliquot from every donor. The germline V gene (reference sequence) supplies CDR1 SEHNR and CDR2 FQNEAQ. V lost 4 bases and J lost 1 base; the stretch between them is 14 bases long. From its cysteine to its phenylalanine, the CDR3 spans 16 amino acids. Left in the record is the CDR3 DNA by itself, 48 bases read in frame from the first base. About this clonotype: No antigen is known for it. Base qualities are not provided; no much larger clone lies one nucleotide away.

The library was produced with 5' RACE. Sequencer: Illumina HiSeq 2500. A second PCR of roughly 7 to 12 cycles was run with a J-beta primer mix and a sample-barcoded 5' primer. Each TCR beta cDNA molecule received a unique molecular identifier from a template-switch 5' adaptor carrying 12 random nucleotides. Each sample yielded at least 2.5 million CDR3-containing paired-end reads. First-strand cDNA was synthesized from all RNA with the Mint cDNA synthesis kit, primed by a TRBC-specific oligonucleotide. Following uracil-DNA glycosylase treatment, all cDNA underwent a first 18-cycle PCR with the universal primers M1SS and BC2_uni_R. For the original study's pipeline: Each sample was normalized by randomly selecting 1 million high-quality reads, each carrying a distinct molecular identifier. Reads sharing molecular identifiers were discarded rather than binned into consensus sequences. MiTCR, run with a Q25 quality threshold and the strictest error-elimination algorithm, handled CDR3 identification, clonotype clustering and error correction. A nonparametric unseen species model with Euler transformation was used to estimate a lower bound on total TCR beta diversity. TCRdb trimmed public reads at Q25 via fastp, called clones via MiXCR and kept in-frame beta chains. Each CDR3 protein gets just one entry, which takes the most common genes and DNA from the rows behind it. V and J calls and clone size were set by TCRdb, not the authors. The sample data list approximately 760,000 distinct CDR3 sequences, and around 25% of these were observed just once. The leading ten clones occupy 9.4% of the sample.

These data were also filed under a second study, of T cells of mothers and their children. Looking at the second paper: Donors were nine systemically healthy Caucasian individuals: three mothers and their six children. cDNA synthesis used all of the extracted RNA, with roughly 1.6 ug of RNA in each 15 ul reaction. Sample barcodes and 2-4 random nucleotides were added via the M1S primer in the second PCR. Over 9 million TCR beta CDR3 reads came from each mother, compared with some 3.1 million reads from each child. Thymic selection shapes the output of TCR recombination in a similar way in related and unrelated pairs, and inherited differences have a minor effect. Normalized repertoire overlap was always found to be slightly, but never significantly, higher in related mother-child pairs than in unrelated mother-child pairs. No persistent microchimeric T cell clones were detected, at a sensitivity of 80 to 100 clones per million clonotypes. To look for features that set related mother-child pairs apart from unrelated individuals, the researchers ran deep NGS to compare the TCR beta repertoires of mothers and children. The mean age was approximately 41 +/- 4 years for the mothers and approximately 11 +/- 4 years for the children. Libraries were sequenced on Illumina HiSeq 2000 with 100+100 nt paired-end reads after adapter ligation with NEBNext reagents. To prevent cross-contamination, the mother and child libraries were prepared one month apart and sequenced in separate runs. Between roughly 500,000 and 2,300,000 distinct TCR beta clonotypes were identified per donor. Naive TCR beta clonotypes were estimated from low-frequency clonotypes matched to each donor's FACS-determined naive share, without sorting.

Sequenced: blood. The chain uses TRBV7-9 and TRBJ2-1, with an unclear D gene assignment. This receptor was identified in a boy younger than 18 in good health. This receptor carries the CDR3 CASSSTVAESYNEQFF. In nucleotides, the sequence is TGTGCCAGCAGCTCGACGGTGGCGGAGTCCTACAATGAGCAGTTCTTC.